This T cell receptor beta chain is from a study of OX40 agonist ivuxolimab in advanced cancers. CDR1 LNHDA and CDR2 SQIVND come from the germline V gene (reference sequence). The germline V and J ends were trimmed by 4 bases and 3 bases, with 15 bases remaining between them. The CDR3 has 16 residues. This clone has just one count. Patients were excluded for autoimmune disease history or systemic immunosuppression. Measured with immunoSEQ multiplex PCR; TCRdb has only the in-frame clones, and not every one. The sample has about 32,000 clones, around 90% seen once. This TCR was sampled from an adult with an advanced solid tumor such as melanoma, head and neck, liver or kidney cancer. This chain connects TRBV19 to TRBJ2-2, with D uncertain. The sequences come from CD4+ or CD8+ T cells sorted from blood, collected in a trial of the OX40 agonist ivuxolimab. CDR3 nucleotide sequence: TGTGCCAGTAGTAAGGTCCTTGGGGTACACACCGGGGAGCTGTTTTTT. It encodes CASSKVLGVHTGELFF.